One and the same sample provided the 31 T cell receptor beta chains below, sequenced in a study of T cell responses to AZD1222 COVID-19 vaccine. The repertoire was sequenced with immunoSEQ multiplex PCR; TCRdb's copy has only in-frame clones and lacks some. The sample consists of 100,000 to 150,000 clones, 80% to 90% of them appearing once. The sequencing used peripheral blood, collected on day 0 of AZD1222 vaccination. These receptor sequences come from an adult in good health.

This clone came up a few times. The chain couples TRBV19 to TRBJ1-5; D gene ambiguous. CDR1 and CDR2 (germline): LNHDA, SQIVND (reference sequence). The CDR3 is made up of 14 amino acids. The V end lost 5 bases, the J end lost 5 bases, and 13 bases lay between the germline ends. The CDR3 sequence is CASSWGSGYQPQHF. CDR3 DNA: TGTGCCAGTAGTTGGGGTAGTGGGTATCAGCCCCAGCATTTT. The full variable domain, rest sourced from reference TRBV19 and TRBJ1-5, is DGGITQSPKYLFRKEGQNVTLSCEQNLNHDAMYWYRQDPGQGLRLIYYSQIVNDFQKGDIAEGYSVSREKKESFPLTVTSAQKNPTAFYLCASSWGSGYQPQHFGDGTRLSIL.

The chain employs TRBV19 and TRBJ2-1, with TRBD2 as a possible D gene (6 bases). V lost 3 bases to trimming and J lost 8 bases, with 17 bases between them. Looked up from germline, CDR1 is LNHDA and CDR2 is SQIVND (reference sequence). The CDR3 has 15 amino acids. The DNA for the CDR3 is TGTGCCAGTAGTATTAGGAAGGGGAGGACGGATGAGCAGTTCTTC. This translates into CASSIRKGRTDEQFF.

The genes are TRBV6-5 and TRBJ1-1; D is possibly TRBD1 (5 bases). This CDR3 is built from 16 residues. V lost 4 bases and J lost 5, with 20 bases in between. Germline CDR1 and CDR2: MNHEY and SVGAGI. CDR3 sequence: CASSSHPGRGGTEAFF. In nucleotides, the CDR3 is TGTGCCAGCAGTTCTCACCCCGGACGGGGGGGGACTGAAGCTTTCTTT.

The genes are TRBV5-4 and TRBJ2-7; 7 bases are shared with TRBD1. The CDR3 is made up of 16 amino acids. Germline CDR1 is SGHNT and CDR2 is YYREEE (reference sequence). J gave up 1 base and V 4 bases, and 11 bases lay outside the gene matches. Written as DNA, the CDR3 is TGTGCCAGCAGCCGCGCAGGGGGACGGCGATCCTACGAGCAGTACTTC. This encodes CASSRAGGRRSYEQYF.

The gene calls are TRBV15 and TRBJ1-2; the D is unclear. This CDR3 has 14 amino acids. The germline V gene encodes CDR1 LNHNV and CDR2 YYDKDF (reference sequence). Between the trimmed V and J ends, which lost 0 bases and 2 bases, there was a span of 7 bases. For the CDR3, the DNA is TGTGCCACCAGCAGAGATCAGTACAACTATGGCTACACCTTC. Translating gives CATSRDQYNYGYTF.

The V call is TRBV19, the J call TRBJ2-7; 8 nucleotides match TRBD1. V dropped 1 base and J dropped 4; count of bases not matched to a gene: 6. The CDR3 has 15 residues. The germline gives CDR1 LNHDA, CDR2 SQIVND (reference sequence). The CDR3 loop is CASSIAGQDVYEQYF. For the CDR3, the DNA is TGTGCCAGTAGTATAGCGGGACAGGATGTGTACGAGCAGTACTTC.

This rearrangement joins TRBV24-1 to TRBJ2-1; TRBD1 matches 8 bases. The CDR3 contains 16 residues. Germline V lookup: CDR1 KGHDR, CDR2 SFDVKD. The J segment lost 7 bases and the V segment lost 4 bases, leaving 11 bases of the junction unmatched. The CDR3 nucleotides read TGTGCCACCAGTGAGAAACTGGGACAGGTGGTAAATGAGCAGTTCTTC. Translation: CATSEKLGQVVNEQFF.

Here the CDR3 reads CASSQSYGYTF. CDR3 coding DNA: TGTGCCAGCAGCCAGAGTTATGGCTACACCTTC. The chain employs TRBV3-1 (or the pseudogene TRBV3-2) and TRBJ1-2, with D unresolved. The germline V gene encodes CDR1 LGHDT and CDR2 YNNKEL (reference sequence). Trimming stripped 3 bases from V and 5 bases from J, with 4 bases between. The CDR3 is made up of 11 amino acids.

J is TRBJ1-1 and V is TRBV7-9, with 10 bases that match TRBD1. The CDR3 covers 14 residues. V lost 7 bases and J lost 5; bases outside the gene matches: 7. CDR1 and CDR2 (germline): SEHNR, FQNEAQ (reference sequence). The CDR3 here is CASTRQGARTEAFF. The CDR3 coding sequence is TGTGCCAGCACCCGACAGGGGGCGCGAACTGAAGCTTTCTTT.

The chain uses TRBV6-6 and TRBJ2-1, with D tentatively TRBD1 or TRBD2 (5 bases each). The CDR3 has 16 amino acids. Germline values: CDR1 MNHNY, CDR2 SVGAGI (reference sequence). With 7 bases removed from V and 5 bases from J, the gap between germline ends came to 21 bases. CDR3 amino acids: CASTLDGSRGNNEQFF. CDR3 in DNA: TGTGCCAGCACACTCGACGGATCGAGGGGCAACAATGAGCAGTTCTTC.

The genes are TRBV9 and TRBJ1-6; D is ambiguous. Trimming took 2 bases from V and 7 from J, leaving 10 bases between them. The CDR3 has 14 residues. Germline CDR1 SGDLS, CDR2 YYNGEE. The DNA of the CDR3 is TGTGCCAGCAGCGTCCGGGTTTCCAATTCACCCCTCCACTTT. This translates into CASSVRVSNSPLHF.

This clone was counted a single time. J is TRBJ1-4 and V is TRBV5-6; TRBD1 agrees at 7 bases. This CDR3 is 15 amino acids long. Germline V lookup: CDR1 SGHDT, CDR2 YYEEEE. Trimming at V came to 5 bases and at J to 5 bases, leaving 9 bases not matched to a gene. The DNA for the CDR3 is TGTGCCAGCAGTCTAAGACAGGGAATGAATGAAAAACTGTTTTTT. It encodes CASSLRQGMNEKLFF.

CDR3 nucleotide sequence: TGTGCCAGCAGTTACCCGGGACAGGCTTACACTGAAGCTTTCTTT. This gives the protein CASSYPGQAYTEAFF. The rearrangement links TRBV6-5 to TRBJ1-1; 8 bases agree with TRBD1. The CDR3 extends over 15 amino acids. Germline values: CDR1 MNHEY, CDR2 SVGAGI. V was clipped by 2 bases and J by 3 bases; unmatched bases: 5.

The rearrangement uses TRBV24-1 and TRBJ1-2; no reliable D call. Germline CDR1 and CDR2: KGHDR and SFDVKD. Trimming took 5 bases from V and 4 from J, leaving 13 bases between them. The CDR3 sequence is 14 residues long. CDR3 nucleotides: TGTGCCACCAGTGCGGTGGGATTTGTCTATGGCTACACCTTC. Translation gives CATSAVGFVYGYTF.

The chain has TRBV19 and TRBJ1-4; D is unclear. This CDR3 contains 16 residues. Germline CDR1 and CDR2: LNHDA and SQIVND (reference sequence). Trimming stripped 4 bases from V and 8 bases from J, with 20 bases between. The DNA for the CDR3 is TGTGCCAGTAGTAGACTAAGGCCAGACGGTGGAGAAAAACTGTTTTTT. It is translated as CASSRLRPDGGEKLFF.

This chain connects TRBV7-9 to TRBJ2-7, with 7 bases lining up with TRBD1. Looked up from germline, CDR1 is SEHNR and CDR2 is FQNEAQ (reference sequence). The CDR3 totals 16 residues. V trimming: 5 bases; J trimming: 2 bases; junction bases outside the gene matches: 12. Here the CDR3 DNA reads TGTGCCAGCAGCGAAGACAGGGTCAACACGACCTACGAGCAGTACTTC. It is translated as CASSEDRVNTTYEQYF.

The rearrangement links TRBV5-1 to TRBJ1-4, with D unclear. The CDR3 runs 14 residues. CDR1 is SGHRS and CDR2 is YFSETQ in the germline V gene. Deletions cut 3 bases from V and 5 bases from J, with 11 bases between. The CDR3 sequence: CASSSDGQNEKLFF. In nucleotides, the CDR3 is TGCGCCAGCAGCTCGGACGGCCAGAATGAAAAACTGTTTTTT.

The rearrangement links TRBV5-4 to TRBJ2-1; D possibly matches TRBD1 or TRBD2 (5 bases each). The length of the CDR3 is 15 residues. The ends were cut back, 4 bases at V and 7 bases at J, with 18 bases in the middle. Germline lookup yields CDR1 SGHNT and CDR2 YYREEE (reference sequence). The chain's CDR3 is CASSGRQRTVNEQFF. As DNA, the CDR3 is TGTGCCAGCAGCGGAAGACAGCGGACGGTGAATGAGCAGTTCTTC.

The chain combines TRBV4-3 with TRBJ1-2; no clear D gene. The CDR3 covers 14 residues. Germline values: CDR1 LGHNA, CDR2 YSLEER. Trimming removed 0 bases at V and 8 bases at J, with 13 bases between. CDR3: CASSQEARMRGYTF. The DNA for the CDR3 is TGCGCCAGCAGCCAAGAGGCCCGGATGAGGGGCTACACCTTC.

Only a few counts were recorded for this clone. Distinct nucleotide sequences in the sample also encode this CDR3. This chain joins TRBV11-2 and TRBJ1-1; D gene uncertain. This CDR3 is built from 11 residues. V shed 5 bases and J shed 4 bases, with 5 bases lying between them. Germline CDR1 is SGHAT and CDR2 is FQNNGV. The CDR3 spells CASSGGTEAFF. CDR3 in DNA: TGTGCCAGCAGCGGCGGCACTGAAGCTTTCTTT.

V is TRBV4-2 and J is TRBJ1-2; a weak D match, TRBD1 (6 bases). V was cut by 0 bases and J by 5 bases, with 13 bases left in between. CDR1 is LGHNA, CDR2 YNFKEQ, per germline. The CDR3 totals 15 residues. The CDR3 region is CASSQEEGGVYGYTF. For the CDR3, the DNA is TGTGCCAGCAGCCAAGAGGAAGGGGGGGTGTATGGCTACACCTTC.

J is TRBJ1-4 and V is TRBV30; D is ambiguous. Trimming pared 3 bases from V and 3 bases from J, leaving 14 bases between. Germline V gene sequence: CDR1 GTSNPN, CDR2 SVGIG (reference sequence). This CDR3 is 15 amino acids long. CDR3 residues: CAWRDAGVPNEKLFF. The CDR3 bases are TGTGCCTGGAGAGACGCCGGGGTACCTAATGAAAAACTGTTTTTT.

This clone was observed once. The chain recombines TRBV24-1 with TRBJ1-5; D gene uncertain. The CDR3 contains 12 residues. Germline-derived CDR1 and CDR2 are KGHDR and SFDVKD. The ends were cut back, 4 bases at V and 6 bases at J, with 6 bases in the middle. This CDR3 is CATSEIGQPQHF. CDR3 nucleotides: TGTGCCACCAGTGAGATCGGTCAGCCCCAGCATTTT.

In this sample, this clone turned up many times. This chain joins TRBV18 and TRBJ1-1; D is ambiguous. Between the trimmed V and J ends, which lost 6 bases and 6 bases, there was a span of 14 bases. Germline loops: CDR1 KGHSH, CDR2 LQKENI. This CDR3 is built from 13 residues. The CDR3 reads CASSLDPEAEAFF. The CDR3 DNA reads as TGTGCCAGCTCGTTGGATCCCGAGGCTGAAGCTTTCTTT. Using reference TRBV18 and TRBJ1-1 for the parts outside the CDR3, the full variable domain is NAGVMQNPRHLVRRRGQEARLRCSPMKGHSHVYWYRQLPEEGLKFMVYLQKENIIDESGMPKERFSAEFPKEGPSILRIQQVVRGDSAAYFCASSLDPEAEAFFGQGTRLTVV.

The chain joins TRBV7-9 to TRBJ2-5; D possibly matches TRBD1 or TRBD2 (5 bases each). Germline CDR1 is SEHNR and CDR2 is FQNEAQ (reference sequence). Trimming removed 8 bases at V and 5 bases at J, with 15 bases between. The CDR3 is 13 residues long. CDR3 sequence reads: CASGMGERETQYF. The DNA of the CDR3 is TGTGCCAGCGGGATGGGGGAACGGGAGACCCAGTACTTC.

The chain carries TRBV5-1 and TRBJ2-1; 12 nucleotides match TRBD2. The trim removed 4 bases at V and 9 bases at J, leaving 14 bases unmatched. The germline V gene has CDR1 SGHRS and CDR2 YFSETQ. The CDR3 runs to 17 residues. The CDR3 bases are TGCGCCAGCAGCCCCCAATCGACTAGCGGGAGATGGAGTGAGCAGTTCTTC. Its translation is CASSPQSTSGRWSEQFF.

This chain connects TRBV29-1 to TRBJ2-2; D may be TRBD2 (6 bases). V lost 4 bases, J lost 4 bases, and 13 bases lay in between. Per germline, CDR1 SQVTM and CDR2 ANQGSEA. This CDR3 is built from 14 residues. CDR3 loop: CSVALVGGTGELFF. The CDR3 region has the DNA TGCAGCGTTGCCCTAGTGGGGGGCACCGGGGAGCTGTTTTTT.

This clone has a handful of counts. Here the CDR3 DNA reads TGTGCCAGCAGCCAAGTCTGGGGGGCGATGAACGAGCAGTACTTC. Amino acids: CASSQVWGAMNEQYF. The J gene is TRBJ2-7, the V gene TRBV3-1 (or the pseudogene TRBV3-2); TRBD1 or TRBD2 may be the D gene (6 bases each). Trimming shortened V by 1 base and J by 5 bases, and 15 bases separated the two germline ends. Per germline, CDR1 LGHDT and CDR2 YNNKEL (reference sequence). CDR3 length: 15 residues.

J is TRBJ2-7 and V is TRBV12-3 or TRBV12-4; possibly TRBD2 for D (5 bases). The CDR3 extends over 12 amino acids. Trimming took 6 bases from V and 9 from J, leaving 15 bases between them. This chain's CDR3 is CASSLSVGGQYF. The CDR3 DNA reads TGTGCCAGCAGCCTTAGCGTCGGCGGGCAGTACTTC.

This chain joins TRBV6-5 and TRBJ1-3, with 7 bases that match TRBD1. The V segment lost 2 bases and the J segment 4 bases; nucleotides outside the gene matches: 5. CDR3 length equals 15 residues. Germline V gene sequence: CDR1 MNHEY, CDR2 SVGAGI. CDR3: CASSYVGGMGNTIYF. The CDR3 DNA sequence: TGTGCCAGCAGTTACGTAGGGGGCATGGGAAACACCATATATTTT.

This clone was picked up one time. CDR3 amino acids: CASSYPGGTNYGYTF. DNA for the CDR3: TGTGCCAGCAGTTACCCCGGAGGTACTAACTATGGCTACACCTTC. The chain links TRBV6-2 or TRBV6-3 to TRBJ1-2; D is uncertain. There are 15 residues in the CDR3. Trimming removed 2 bases at V and 0 bases at J, with 10 bases between. From germline, CDR1 is MNHEY and CDR2 SVGEGT.